This TCR beta chain was obtained from a study of cytomegalovirus exposure and HLA in healthy donors. Study results and limitations: Earlier analysis looked at TCR beta V segments, and most were productive about 90% or about 30% of the time. It was shown in a later analysis that HLA-associated TCR beta chains were more clonally expanded than other, equally common chains.

Germline CDR1 and CDR2: MGHRA and YSYEKL. V was cut by 1 base and J by 8 bases, with 17 bases left in between. This CDR3 spans 15 amino acids. The PCR employed 60 Vbeta primers together with 13 Jbeta primers. Assay used: immunoSEQ multiplex PCR; TCRdb lists only in-frame clones, some missing. In the table there are 100,000 to 150,000 clones, less than 85% of which are singletons. A note on this clone: The antigen remains undetermined.

The sequenced sample consisted of PBMCs. This TCR derives from a man between 25 and 39 years old in good health and CMV-seropositive. The rearrangement uses TRBV4-1 and TRBJ1-2, with D possibly matching TRBD1 (6 bases). The CDR3 bases are TGCGCCAGCAGCCAAGTCCACGACAGGCAGTTCGGCTACACCTTC. It yields the protein CASSQVHDRQFGYTF.